Reported below is one T cell receptor beta chain. Antigen unknown. The data belong to a study of identical twins' blood T cells. The study, taken as a whole, reports: Top TCRbeta clonotypes were shared more with twin than unrelated donors.

Germline V CDR1 and CDR2: KGHSH, LQKENI. This CDR3 is built from 14 residues. With V trimmed by 3 bases and J by 5 bases, 6 bases remained unmatched. Per the original methods: Each library had about 2 to 3.6 million CDR3 reads and about 100,000 to nearly 500,000 clonotypes. TCRdb passed the 5' RACE reads through MiXCR, listing each CDR3 protein once. These V and J calls originate from TCRdb's pipeline instead of the authors' own analysis. The sample lists about 370,000 distinct CDR3 sequences, roughly 27% occurring once. Sequenced sample: PBMCs. This receptor was obtained from a woman between 18 and 50 years old in good health. This chain links TRBV18 with TRBJ2-5, with 7 nucleotides matching TRBD1. The CDR3, as DNA: TGTGCCAGCTCACCGACAGGGATGATGGAGACCCAGTACTTC. It translates to CASSPTGMMETQYF.